Following are 11 T cell receptor beta chains from one sample sequenced in a study of T cells after yellow fever vaccination. TCRdb re-analysed the 5' RACE reads in MiXCR, keeping a single row per CDR3 protein. The sample lists 45,000 to 60,000 distinct CDR3 sequences, around 6.7% seen once, with more than 20% in the top ten. The starting material was CD8+ T cells not binding an NS4B(214-222) dextramer, sorted from PBMCs, obtained more than 40 days after the first yellow fever vaccination. These receptors all come from a man between 18 and 29 years old who received the YFV17D yellow fever vaccine.

The V call is TRBV5-1, the J call TRBJ2-7; D assignment may be TRBD1 or TRBD2 (5 bases each). The CDR3 loop spans 15 amino acids. V was shortened by 3 bases and J by 3 bases, with 16 bases between the two germline ends. CDR1 is SGHRS and CDR2 is YFSETQ in the germline V gene. CDR3 region: CASSSGTNSDYEQYV. CDR3 bases: TGCGCCAGCAGCTCGGGGACGAACTCCGACTACGAGCAGTACGTC.

This clonotype came up many times. The chain links TRBV10-3 to TRBJ2-4; perhaps TRBD1 as D (6 bases). Germline loops: CDR1 ENHRY, CDR2 SYGVKD. The length of the CDR3 is 14 residues. The ends were cut back, 8 bases at V and 5 bases at J, with 16 bases in the middle. CDR3 coding DNA: TGTGCCATCGCAGGGGCACCAAAGGAAAACATTCAGTACTTC. As protein: CAIAGAPKENIQYF.

The chain couples TRBV3-1 to TRBJ2-1, with no clear D. Trimming took 3 bases from V and 5 from J, leaving 8 bases between them. CDR3 length equals 13 residues. Germline CDR1 LGHDT, CDR2 YNNKEL (reference sequence). The CDR3 DNA follows: TGTGCCAGCAGCCACCCCAGAGACAATGAGCAGTTCTTC. It translates to CASSHPRDNEQFF.

The rearrangement links TRBV11-2 to TRBJ2-2, with D unresolved. The germline V gene has CDR1 SGHAT and CDR2 FQNNGV. The V end lost 3 bases, the J end lost 6 bases, and 5 bases lay between the germline ends. The CDR3 runs to 12 residues. In DNA form, the CDR3 reads TGTGCCAGCAGCTTCTTTTCCGGGGAGCTGTTTTTT. It codes for CASSFFSGELFF.

J is TRBJ1-6 and V is TRBV12-3 or TRBV12-4, with 8 bases matching TRBD1. The CDR3 runs to 14 residues. The V segment lost 5 bases and the J segment 11 bases; nucleotides outside the gene matches: 8. The CDR3 region has the DNA TGTGCCAGCAGTCTTTCCGGGACAGGCCCACCCCTCCACTTT. It specifies CASSLSGTGPPLHF.

In its sample, this clonotype was seen a few times. The chain uses TRBV20-1 and TRBJ2-7; TRBD2 matches at 9 bases. This CDR3 is 16 amino acids long. J was trimmed by 3 bases and V by 1 base; bases with no gene match: 10. Germline-derived CDR1 and CDR2 are DFQATT and SNEGSKA (reference sequence). In DNA, the CDR3 is TGCAGTGCTAGAGCGTCTAGCGGGGTTCATCTCTACGAGCAGTACTTC. It codes for CSARASSGVHLYEQYF.

This clonotype occurred many times. The rearrangement joins TRBV29-1 to TRBJ1-1, with 7 bases lining up with TRBD1. This CDR3 has 16 amino acids. Per the germline V gene, CDR1 is SQVTM and CDR2 is ANQGSEA. This chain's CDR3 is CSAYNLRDSPDTEAFF. Here the CDR3 DNA reads TGCAGTGCGTATAACTTGAGGGACAGTCCGGACACTGAAGCTTTCTTT.

In its sample, this clonotype was seen many times. The rearrangement uses TRBV6-5 and TRBJ2-3; no definite D call. Trimming left V 0 bases short and J 0 bases short, with 7 bases between. This CDR3 contains 15 residues. Germline lookup yields CDR1 MNHEY and CDR2 SVGAGI. CDR3 in amino acids: CASSYSGTSTDTQYF. CDR3 nucleotides: TGTGCCAGCAGTTACTCTGGCACTAGCACAGATACGCAGTATTTT.

The sample holds many counts of this clonotype. J is TRBJ2-3 and V is TRBV3-1, with 11 bases lining up with TRBD2. V lost 0 bases to trimming and J lost 13 bases; unmatched junction nucleotides: 9. CDR1 and CDR2 (germline): LGHDT, YNNKEL (reference sequence). CDR3 length: 15 amino acids. The DNA for the CDR3 is TGTGCCAGCAGCCAAGATCCGACTAGCGGGGTACCGGAGTATTTT. Residues: CASSQDPTSGVPEYF.

The rearrangement joins TRBV11-2 to TRBJ2-3, with D perhaps assigned TRBD1 or TRBD2 (6 bases each). Looked up from germline, CDR1 is SGHAT and CDR2 is FQNNGV. The V gene lost 1 base and the J gene lost 4 bases, with 15 bases spanning the gap. The CDR3 totals 16 residues. This chain's CDR3 is CASSLGGGPDPDTQYF. The DNA of the CDR3 is TGTGCCAGCAGCTTAGGAGGGGGGCCTGATCCAGATACGCAGTATTTT.

This clonotype was observed a handful of times. This chain joins TRBV10-3 and TRBJ2-5, with 13 bases matching TRBD2. Germline V gene lookup returns CDR1 ENHRY and CDR2 SYGVKD. V trimming: 4 bases; J trimming: 3 bases; junction bases outside the gene matches: 2. The CDR3 loop spans 15 amino acids. The CDR3 spells CAISGGLAGEETQYF. In nucleotides, the CDR3 is TGTGCCATCAGTGGAGGACTAGCGGGGGAAGAGACCCAGTACTTC.